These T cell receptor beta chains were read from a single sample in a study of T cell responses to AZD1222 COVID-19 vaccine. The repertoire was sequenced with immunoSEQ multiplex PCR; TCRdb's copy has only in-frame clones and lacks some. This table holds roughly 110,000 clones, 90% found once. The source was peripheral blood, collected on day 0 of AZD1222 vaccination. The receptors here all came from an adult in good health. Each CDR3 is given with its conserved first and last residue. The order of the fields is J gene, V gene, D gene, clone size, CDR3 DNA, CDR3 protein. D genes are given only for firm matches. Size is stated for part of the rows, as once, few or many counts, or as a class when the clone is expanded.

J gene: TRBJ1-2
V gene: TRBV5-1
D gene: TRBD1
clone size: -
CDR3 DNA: TGCGCCAGCAGCGCGGACAGGGGGTGGTATGGCTACACCTTC
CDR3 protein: CASSADRGWYGYTF

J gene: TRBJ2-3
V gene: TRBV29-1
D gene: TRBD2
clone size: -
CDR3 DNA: TGCAGCCTGTTTGAGAGGACTAGCGGGAGGGCCAGAGATACGCAGTATTTT
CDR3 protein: CSLFERTSGRARDTQYF

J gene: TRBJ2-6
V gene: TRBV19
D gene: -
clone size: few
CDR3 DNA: TGTGCCAGTAGTATAGATCTTGGAGTATACGGGGCCAACGTCCTGACTTTC
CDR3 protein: CASSIDLGVYGANVLTF

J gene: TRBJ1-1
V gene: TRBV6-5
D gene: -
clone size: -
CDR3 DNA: TGTGCCAGCAGTTACTCGACCCAGGTGAACACTGAAGCTTTCTTT
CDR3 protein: CASSYSTQVNTEAFF

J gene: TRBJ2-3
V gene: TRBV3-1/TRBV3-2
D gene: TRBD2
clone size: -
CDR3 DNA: TGTGCCAGCAGCCAAGTTTCCCCGTTCGGGAGGCTAGATACGCAGTATTTT
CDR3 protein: CASSQVSPFGRLDTQYF

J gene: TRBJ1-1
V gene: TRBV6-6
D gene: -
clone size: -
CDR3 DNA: TGTGCCAGCAGTTACGTCCGGGAAAACACTGAAGCTTTCTTT
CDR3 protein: CASSYVRENTEAFF

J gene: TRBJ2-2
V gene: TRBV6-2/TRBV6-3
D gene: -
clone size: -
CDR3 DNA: TGTGCCAGCAGTCCCCCCGGGGAGCTGTTTTTT
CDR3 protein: CASSPPGELFF

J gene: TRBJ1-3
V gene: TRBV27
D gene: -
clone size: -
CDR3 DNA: TGTGCCAGCAGTTTTGTTACAAACTCTGGAAACACCATATATTTT
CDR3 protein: CASSFVTNSGNTIYF

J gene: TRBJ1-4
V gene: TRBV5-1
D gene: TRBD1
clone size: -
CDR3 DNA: TGCGCCAGCAAGGGTCAGGGGGGTAGGGAAAAACTGTTTTTT
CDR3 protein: CASKGQGGREKLFF

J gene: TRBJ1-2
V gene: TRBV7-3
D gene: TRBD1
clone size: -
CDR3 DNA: TGTGCCAGCAGCTCAACGCCGGGACAGGGGTTCGCCTTC
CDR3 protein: CASSSTPGQGFAF

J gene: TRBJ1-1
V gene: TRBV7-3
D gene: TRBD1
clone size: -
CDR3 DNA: TGTGCCAGCAGCAATACCCCGACAGGGGGGTACACTGAAGCTTTCTTT
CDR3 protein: CASSNTPTGGYTEAFF

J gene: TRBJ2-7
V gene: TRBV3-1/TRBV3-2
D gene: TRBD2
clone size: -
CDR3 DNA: TGTGCCAGCAGGGGTCGGACTAGCGGGAGGACCTCCTACGAGCAGTACTTC
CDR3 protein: CASRGRTSGRTSYEQYF

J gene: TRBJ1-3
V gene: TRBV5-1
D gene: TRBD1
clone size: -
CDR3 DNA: TGCGCCAGCAGCGGGACAGGGGGAGCTGGAAACACCATATATTTT
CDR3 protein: CASSGTGGAGNTIYF

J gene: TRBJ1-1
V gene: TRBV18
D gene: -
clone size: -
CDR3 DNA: TGTGCCAGCTCACCACCCAACAGCCGGAACACTGAAGCTTTCTTT
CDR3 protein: CASSPPNSRNTEAFF

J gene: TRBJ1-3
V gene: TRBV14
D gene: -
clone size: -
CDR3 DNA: TGTGCCAGCAGCATTGGTAACTCTGGAAACACCATATATTTT
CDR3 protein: CASSIGNSGNTIYF

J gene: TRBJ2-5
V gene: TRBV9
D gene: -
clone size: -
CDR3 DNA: TGTGCCAGCAGCGTGAGTATAGCGGAGGATCAAGAGACCCAGTACTTC
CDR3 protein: CASSVSIAEDQETQYF

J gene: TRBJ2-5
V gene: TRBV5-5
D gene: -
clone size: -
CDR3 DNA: TGTGCCAGCAGCTTCTCGACAGCTACCCAAGAGACCCAGTACTTC
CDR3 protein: CASSFSTATQETQYF

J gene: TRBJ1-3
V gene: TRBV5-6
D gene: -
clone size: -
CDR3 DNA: TGTGCCAGCAGCCCGGACCCGCTGGGGGGAGGAAACACCATATATTTT
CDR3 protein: CASSPDPLGGGNTIYF